This TCR beta chain was captured by sequencing in a study of CD8 T cells in ankylosing spondylitis. About this clonotype itself: What it binds is unknown.

The ends were cut back, 1 base at V and 6 bases at J, with 15 bases in the middle. Germline CDR1 and CDR2: DFQATT and SNEGSKA (reference sequence). The CDR3 has 14 residues. Generation of TCR beta libraries employed quantitative 5'-RACE incorporating molecular barcodes. MiXCR, applied by TCRdb to the 5' RACE reads, yields one record per CDR3 protein. The sample shows under 120,000 distinct CDR3 sequences, 20% to 30% of them seen only once. General study findings and limits: A subset of motif variants has previously been described in the synovial fluid and blood of reactive arthritis. In peripheral blood, disease-linked CD8+ clones occurred at relatively low frequencies.

V and J are TRBV20-1 and TRBJ1-1; D is unclear. The source material was synovial fluid, either unsorted or a sorted T cell fraction (not recorded which). The sequence came from a male donor with ankylosing spondylitis. In DNA, the CDR3 is TGCAGTGCTAGAGTTGGCAAGTTTATATCTGAAGCTTTCTTT. It encodes CSARVGKFISEAFF.